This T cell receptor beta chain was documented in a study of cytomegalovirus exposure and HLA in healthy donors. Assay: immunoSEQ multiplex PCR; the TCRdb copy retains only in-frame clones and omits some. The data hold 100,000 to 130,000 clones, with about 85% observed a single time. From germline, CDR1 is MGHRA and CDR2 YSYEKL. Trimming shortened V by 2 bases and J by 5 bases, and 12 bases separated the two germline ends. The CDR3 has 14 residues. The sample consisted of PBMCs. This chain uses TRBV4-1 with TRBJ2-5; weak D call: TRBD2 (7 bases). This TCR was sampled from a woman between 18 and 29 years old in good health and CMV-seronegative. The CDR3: CASSQMWGGETQYF. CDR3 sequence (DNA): TGCGCCAGCAGCCAAATGTGGGGGGGCGAGACCCAGTACTTC.